Presented here are 14 T cell receptor beta chains from one specimen sequenced in a study of brain T cells in children with intractable seizures. The sample's time point: blood from clinic visit 5 months post-surgery; TSC patient then seizure free. Produced via immunoSEQ multiplex PCR; TCRdb's table is partial and in-frame only. The table includes about 340,000 clones, 93% detected once. This specimen was peripheral blood, taken less than 6 months after surgery. These receptors all come from a boy under three years old with tuberous sclerosis and intractable seizures.

The rearrangement uses TRBV16 and TRBJ1-2; D gene ambiguous. CDR3 length equals 18 residues. Trimming removed 4 bases at V and 5 bases at J, with 26 bases between. CDR1 is KGHSY, CDR2 FQNENV, per germline. CDR3 region: CASSRLLRTEEPFYGYTF. The CDR3, as DNA: TGTGCCAGCAGCCGACTGTTACGAACGGAAGAACCATTTTATGGCTACACCTTC.

This clone showed up just a few times. The chain joins TRBV15 to TRBJ2-7; no reliable D call. Germline loops: CDR1 LNHNV, CDR2 YYDKDF (reference sequence). V gave up 0 bases and J gave up 6 bases, with 18 bases separating them. The CDR3 covers 16 residues. The DNA for the CDR3 is TGTGCCACCAGCAGAGATCTTGGGATTTTTCCGGGCGAGCAGTACTTC. It yields the protein CATSRDLGIFPGEQYF. Full variable domain (missing parts from reference TRBV15 and TRBJ2-7): DAMVIQNPRYQVTQFGKPVTLSCSQTLNHNVMYWYQQKSSQAPKLLFHYYDKDFNNEADTPDNFQSRRPNTSFCFLDIRSPGLGDTAMYLCATSRDLGIFPGEQYFGPGTRLTVT.

About this clone itself: An end of the junction differs from the germline gene, which may be a read error. The rearrangement uses TRBV19 and TRBJ2-1; a weak D match, TRBD2 (6 bases). Germline lookup yields CDR1 LNHDA and CDR2 SQIVND (reference sequence). The CDR3 extends over 14 amino acids. The CDR3 loop is CASHARGSLNERFF. CDR3 DNA: TGTGCCAGTCACGCCCGGGGGAGTCTCAATGAGCGGTTCTTC.

This chain joins TRBV5-6 and TRBJ2-3; maybe TRBD1 (6 bases). Germline V gives CDR1 SGHDT, CDR2 YYEEEE. V was clipped by 4 bases and J by 4 bases, with 10 bases between them. The CDR3 has 13 residues. CDR3 in DNA: TGTGCCAGCAGCAGCAGGGGAGCAGATACGCAGTATTTT. This gives the protein CASSSRGADTQYF.

The chain recombines TRBV6-2 or TRBV6-3 with TRBJ2-3; possible D gene TRBD1, 5 bases. This CDR3 spans 19 amino acids. In germline, CDR1 is MNHEY, CDR2 SVGEGT. V was cut by 0 bases and J by 0 bases, with 19 bases left in between. This CDR3 is CASSYSTLWPDTSTDTQYF. The DNA of the CDR3 is TGTGCCAGCAGTTACTCGACCCTCTGGCCGGACACTAGCACAGATACGCAGTATTTT.

The rearrangement uses TRBV25-1 and TRBJ2-1; the match to TRBD2 covers 11 bases. Germline CDR1 reads MGHDK; CDR2 reads SYGVNS. The CDR3 sequence is 17 residues long. The V segment lost 4 bases and the J segment 4 bases; nucleotides outside the gene matches: 9. This CDR3 is CASSVPKGTSGYNEQFF. DNA for the CDR3: TGTGCCAGCAGTGTTCCAAAGGGGACTAGCGGTTACAATGAGCAGTTCTTC.

This clone was detected only once. This chain connects TRBV28 to TRBJ1-1; maybe TRBD1 (6 bases). V lost 3 bases, J lost 5 bases, and 13 bases lay in between. Looked up from germline, CDR1 is MDHEN and CDR2 is SYDVKM. The CDR3 is 14 residues long. This chain's CDR3 is CASSLTGRGTEAFF. CDR3 bases: TGTGCCAGCAGTTTGACAGGCCGGGGGACTGAAGCTTTCTTT.

The chain is built from TRBV29-1 and TRBJ2-7, with 11 nucleotides matching TRBD1. CDR3 length equals 13 residues. Germline V gene lookup returns CDR1 SQVTM and CDR2 ANQGSEA. Trimming cost V 3 bases and J 5 bases; bases outside gene matches: 3. This CDR3 is CSVDRDRGDEQYF. In DNA, the CDR3 is TGCAGCGTTGACCGGGACAGGGGGGACGAGCAGTACTTC.

The chain couples TRBV6-5 to TRBJ1-3, with TRBD1 identical over 12 bases. Trimming at V came to 4 bases and at J to 6 bases, leaving 4 bases not matched to a gene. The CDR3 runs 15 residues. Germline V CDR1 and CDR2: MNHEY, SVGAGI. The CDR3, as DNA: TGTGCCAGCAGTTGGGACAGGGGGCTAGAAAACACCATATATTTT. This gives the protein CASSWDRGLENTIYF.

The chain carries TRBV28 and TRBJ2-7; weak D call: TRBD2 (5 bases). The CDR3 is 14 residues long. Germline CDR1 reads MDHEN; CDR2 reads SYDVKM. The V end was cut by 5 bases, the J end by 4 bases, with 15 bases between. DNA for the CDR3: TGTGCCAGCAGTCCTCTCGCTGGGGAGTACGAGCAGTACTTC. It yields the protein CASSPLAGEYEQYF.

This chain joins TRBV11-2 and TRBJ1-4; 7 bases match TRBD1. The V gene end was trimmed by 1 base and the J gene end by 4 bases; junction bases not matched to a gene: 3. The germline V gene has CDR1 SGHAT and CDR2 FQNNGV. The CDR3 totals 15 residues. The CDR3 spells CASSLGRGSNEKLFF. As DNA, the CDR3 is TGTGCCAGCAGCTTAGGCAGGGGGAGTAATGAAAAACTGTTTTTT. Complete variable domain (other parts from reference TRBV11-2 and TRBJ1-4): EAGVAQSPRYKIIEKRQSVAFWCNPISGHATLYWYQQILGQGPKLLIQFQNNGVVDDSQLPKDRFSAERLKGVDSTLKIQPAKLEDSAVYLCASSLGRGSNEKLFFGSGTQLSVL.

The chain recombines TRBV30 with TRBJ1-2; unclear D gene. The V end lost 0 bases, the J end lost 1 base, and 9 bases lay between the germline ends. CDR3 length: 14 residues. Germline CDR1 and CDR2: GTSNPN and SVGIG (reference sequence). In DNA, the CDR3 is TGTGCCTGGAGTGTGCCGGCTGGTAACTATGGCTACACCTTC. This encodes CAWSVPAGNYGYTF.

This CDR3 is CASSVRGTEAFF. CDR3 DNA sequence: TGTGCCAGCAGCGTCAGGGGTACTGAAGCTTTCTTT. V and J are TRBV7-9 and TRBJ1-1, with D possibly being TRBD1 (6 bases). From germline, CDR1 is SEHNR and CDR2 FQNEAQ (reference sequence). V was trimmed by 5 bases and J by 5 bases, leaving 9 bases between them. This CDR3 spans 12 amino acids.

V is TRBV4-2 and J is TRBJ2-2, with D perhaps matching TRBD2 (6 bases). This CDR3 region has 17 residues. V lost 0 bases and J 3 bases, leaving 14 bases between the germline ends. Germline V lookup: CDR1 LGHNA, CDR2 YNFKEQ. This CDR3 reads CASSQDRGTSYTGELFF. As DNA, the CDR3 is TGTGCCAGCAGCCAAGATCGTGGGACTTCCTACACCGGGGAGCTGTTTTTT.